These 11 T cell receptor beta chains originate from one sample sequenced in a study of post-analysis software for immune sequencing data (dated by TCRdb to between 2014 and 2017). Antigens for these TCRs are unknown. Results and caveats for the whole study, not just this receptor: Significantly higher frequencies in patients than in controls were found for roughly 5 TRBV segments, including TRBV5-6, TRBV5-1 and TRBV20-1.

Library preparation employed PCR. Sequencing relied on an Illumina HiSeq 2500. Unique molecular identifiers were incorporated into TCR beta cDNA libraries to reduce PCR and sequencing biases. In TCRdb, the public reads were trimmed at Q25 with fastp and aligned with MiXCR, with productive beta chains retained. Here each entry gathers all rows of one CDR3 protein and keeps the most common genes and DNA. This sample has about 760,000 distinct CDR3 sequences in its table, and approximately 30% of those were observed once. Roughly 0.53% of the sample comes from the top ten. Sequenced: blood. The source is a girl between 5 and 17 years old with multiple sclerosis.

This clonotype was recorded only once. The chain has TRBV5-1 and TRBJ1-5, with 7 bases that match TRBD1. There are 15 residues in the CDR3. V was clipped by 4 bases and J by 7 bases; unmatched bases: 11. Germline assignment: CDR1 SGHRS and CDR2 YFSETQ. The DNA for the CDR3 is TGCGCCAGCAGCCGCACTACAGGGGACGGACAGCCCCAGCATTTT. This encodes CASSRTTGDGQPQHF.

This sequence joins TRBV6-5 and TRBJ1-6; tentatively, D is TRBD1 (5 bases). The CDR3 covers 14 residues. Germline V lookup: CDR1 MNHEY, CDR2 SVGAGI. V was shortened by 7 bases and J by 7 bases, with 14 bases between the two germline ends. In DNA form, the CDR3 reads TGTGCCAGCACCATACAGGATCCAAATTCACCCCTCCACTTT. Amino acids: CASTIQDPNSPLHF.

This clonotype was seen only a few times. The V and J genes are TRBV20-1 and TRBJ1-2; no clear D. There are 14 residues in the CDR3. Germline V lookup: CDR1 DFQATT, CDR2 SNEGSKA (reference sequence). Trimming took 2 bases from V and 4 from J, leaving 14 bases between them. CDR3 region: CSARNNQAVYGYTF. The CDR3 bases are TGCAGTGCTAGAAACAATCAGGCTGTCTATGGCTACACCTTC.

The chain is built from TRBV6-2 or TRBV6-3 and TRBJ1-5; D call uncertain. In germline, CDR1 is MNHEY, CDR2 SVGEGT. Between the trimmed V and J ends, which lost 6 bases and 5 bases, there was a span of 14 bases. There are 14 residues in the CDR3. The CDR3 bases are TGTGCCAGCAGCTCCCTACCCCTGTATCAGCCCCAGCATTTT. Its protein is CASSSLPLYQPQHF.

This clonotype was found a few times. This chain links TRBV10-3 with TRBJ2-3; TRBD1 or TRBD2 may be the D gene (5 bases each). CDR3 length: 17 amino acids. Per germline, CDR1 ENHRY and CDR2 SYGVKD. Trimming removed 6 bases at V and 6 bases at J, with 25 bases between. The CDR3 here is CAISPNPGTPGADTQYF. The CDR3 region has the DNA TGTGCCATCAGCCCTAACCCAGGGACCCCCGGGGCGGATACGCAGTATTTT.

The chain combines TRBV15 with TRBJ2-5; 7 nucleotides align to TRBD1. V dropped 0 bases and J dropped 4; count of bases not matched to a gene: 5. CDR1 and CDR2 (germline): LNHNV, YYDKDF (reference sequence). The CDR3 totals 15 residues. CDR3 coding DNA: TGTGCCACCAGCAGAGACCTGGGACAGCGAGAGACCCAGTACTTC. Translating gives CATSRDLGQRETQYF.

This clonotype was seen more than once but under ten times. The rearrangement joins TRBV20-1 to TRBJ2-7; D uncertain. V lost 4 bases, J lost 6 bases, and 19 bases lay in between. Germline V gene sequence: CDR1 DFQATT, CDR2 SNEGSKA (reference sequence). The CDR3 has 14 residues. CDR3 amino acids: CSATRLDRRFEQYF. In DNA form, the CDR3 reads TGCAGTGCTACGAGGCTGGACCGACGGTTCGAGCAGTACTTC.

This clonotype is a singleton in its sample. The CDR3 loop reads CSARPGGGGARRNNEQYF. In DNA, the CDR3 is TGCAGTGCCCGGCCGGGGGGCGGGGGGGCCCGTAGAAACAATGAGCAGTACTTC. This chain links TRBV20-1 with TRBJ2-5, with TRBD2 matching 9 bases. Germline-derived CDR1 and CDR2 are DFQATT and SNEGSKA (reference sequence). After removal of 6 bases from V and 11 bases from J, the junction contained 28 bases not matched to a gene. The CDR3 runs to 18 residues.

This clonotype has only a few counts. V is TRBV6-5 and J is TRBJ2-5, with D possibly TRBD2 on 5 matching bases. The CDR3 consists of 15 residues. Trimming removed 7 bases from V and 4 bases from J, with 19 bases in between. Germline V CDR1 and CDR2: MNHEY, SVGAGI. CDR3 DNA: TGTGCCAGCAATAACGCCCCCCGGGGAAGAGAGACCCAGTACTTC. This codes for CASNNAPRGRETQYF.

In this sample, this clonotype turned up a few times. The chain carries TRBV27 and TRBJ2-5, with 11 bases fitting TRBD2. Germline-derived CDR1 and CDR2 are MNHEY and SMNVEV (reference sequence). This CDR3 has 17 residues. V trimming: 7 bases; J trimming: 5 bases; junction bases outside the gene matches: 15. Here the CDR3 DNA reads TGTGCCAGCAACATCGTCGGGGCTAGCGGGAGGATGGAGACCCAGTACTTC. This gives the protein CASNIVGASGRMETQYF.

The CDR3 protein is CASSLWDRENTEAFF. Written as DNA, the CDR3 is TGCGCCAGCAGCCTTTGGGACAGGGAGAACACTGAAGCTTTCTTT. V gene TRBV4-1 combines with J gene TRBJ1-1, with 9 positions matching TRBD1. V dropped 4 bases and J dropped 1; count of bases not matched to a gene: 4. The germline gives CDR1 MGHRA, CDR2 YSYEKL. The CDR3 totals 15 residues.